Listed below are T cell receptor beta chains from one sample, sequenced in a study of long-term antiretroviral therapy in people with HIV. Assay: immunoSEQ multiplex PCR; the TCRdb copy retains only in-frame clones and omits some. The sample holds 20,000 to 25,000 clones; approximately 90% are singletons and the top ten take about 4%. Source: unsorted PBMCs, taken 2.3 years after starting antiretroviral therapy. The receptors here all came from a man aged 55 to 70 with HIV. Both conserved end residues are part of each CDR3. Clone size appears in some rows only: once, few, many, or a class for an expanded clone.

clone size	V gene	CDR3 protein
.	TRBV7-9	CASSWRGGDTEAFF
.	TRBV18	CASSPPRGVDTEAFF
.	TRBV5-1	CASAVTSYSTDTQYF
.	TRBV9	CASSPDSNQPQHF
.	TRBV7-2	CASSLGQKETQYF
.	TRBV14	CASSGLLVRNTEAFF
few	TRBV7-2	CASSFTVGESYGYTF
few	TRBV5-4	CASRPRGDYGYTF
.	TRBV5-1	CASSLMAGLNTEAFF
.	TRBV30	CAWISGEGEQYF
.	TRBV6-5	CASSQGAQGSPLHF
once	TRBV11-2	CASSLVTLAGVEQYF
.	TRBV7-9	CASSSPPGLSSYEQYF
.	TRBV5-1	CASSFDGSGGYDEQFF
few	TRBV5-6	CASSLGAGGSETQYF
.	TRBV7-8	CASSSQQGVTQYF
.	TRBV15	CATSRDMRRYSGNTIYF
.	TRBV29-1	CSVESSAPYNEQFF
.	TRBV18	CASSRYLGQGSEAFF
.	TRBV6-5	CASSTTSTGGFGYTF
.	TRBV5-1	CASSLVFQGENTEAFF
.	TRBV30	CAWADFISEQFF
.	TRBV5-5	CASSFSRAGRRGLSNEKLFF
.	TRBV5-1	CASSWDGANYGYTF
.	TRBV28	CASGTPGTGAYGYTF